This T cell receptor beta chain is drawn from a study of cytomegalovirus exposure and HLA in healthy donors. Across the study: Among several hundred genotyped donors, around 80% fell in the Caucasian-associated ancestry cluster. Study-wide points: A later analysis linked a missense DCLRE1C variant to TCR beta V- and J-gene trimming. Per a later analysis, approximately 16,000 TCR beta sequences showed association with HLA alleles at 0.05 false discovery rate.

The PCR was carried out with 60 Vbeta primers and 13 Jbeta primers. Some clones are missing from TCRdb's copy, which holds only in-frame ones; the method was immunoSEQ multiplex PCR. The sample lists about 190,000 clones, around 75% occurring once. On this clone itself: The antigen is unknown.

Germline V gene lookup returns CDR1 SNHLY and CDR2 FYNNEI. The trim removed 2 bases at V and 1 base at J, leaving 7 bases unmatched. The CDR3 loop spans 17 amino acids. The TCR sequence derives from a man in his forties in good health and CMV-seropositive. Specimen: PBMCs. The chain recombines TRBV2 with TRBJ2-3; 9 bases agree with TRBD2. CDR3 in DNA: TGTGCCAGCAGTGAACCATTAGCGGGGGAAGGCACAGATACGCAGTATTTT. Its translation is CASSEPLAGEGTDTQYF.